This note documents a single TCR beta chain sequence. The junction does not match germline at one end; this may be a read error. This specimen comes from a study of T-cell memory formation after mild COVID-19. TCRdb redid the calling of the 5' RACE reads with MiXCR, one entry per CDR3 protein. The sample lists under 300,000 distinct CDR3 sequences, around 10% occurring once. Germline V gene sequence: CDR1 SGHAT, CDR2 FQNNGV. The CDR3 loop spans 13 amino acids. The chain carries TRBV11-2 and TRBJ1-5; D remains ambiguous. The sequence derives from a man younger than 30 who had mild COVID-19 (a few samples of this study predate the infection). Cell type and time point are not known. The sample was PBMCs or a T cell subset sorted from them (not recorded which). In DNA form, the CDR3 reads TGTGTCAGCAGCCCGTTCATCAATCAGCCCCAGCATTTT. Protein product: CVSSPFINQPQHF.